This T cell receptor (beta chain) was recovered during a study of beta chain features in type 1 diabetes. Reverse transcribing all isolated RNA meant expressed TCRB transcripts were sequenced. The table came from immunoSEQ multiplex PCR; TCRdb's copy has only in-frame clones and leaves some out. The data hold about half a million clones, with more than 9.5% observed a single time. From germline, CDR1 is SEHNR and CDR2 FQNEAQ (reference sequence). The CDR3 contains 15 residues. The germline V and J ends were trimmed by 5 bases and 4 bases, with 17 bases remaining between them. This receptor was taken from a woman between 18 and 29 years old in good health. The sequencing input was naive CD4+ T cells from blood. This chain joins TRBV7-9 and TRBJ1-2; D is ambiguous. The CDR3 loop is CASSPPGREAYGYTF. For the CDR3, the DNA is TGTGCCAGCAGCCCCCCGGGTAGGGAGGCCTATGGCTACACCTTC.